Shown below are 26 T cell receptor beta chains from a single sample sequenced in a study of OX40 agonist ivuxolimab in advanced cancers. Clones were read by immunoSEQ multiplex PCR, and TCRdb kept only the in-frame ones, dropping some. This sample yields approximately 84,000 clones, of which around 84% are seen a single time; roughly 2.7% belongs to the top ten. The sample was CD4+ or CD8+ T cells sorted from blood, taken in a trial of the OX40 agonist ivuxolimab. The receptors derive from an adult with an advanced solid tumor such as melanoma, head and neck, liver or kidney cancer.

The rearrangement uses TRBV5-5 and TRBJ2-7; 8 nucleotides align to TRBD1. Unmatched junction bases numbered 7, after V lost 5 bases and J lost 3 bases. The V gene's germline CDR1 is SGHKS and CDR2 YYEKEE (reference sequence). The CDR3 has 14 amino acids. CDR3 nucleotides: TGTGCCAGCAGGCTCGACAGGGGCAACTACGAGCAGTACTTC. Protein product: CASRLDRGNYEQYF.

To note about this clone: Other DNA sequences in this sample translate to the same CDR3. The chain uses TRBV29-1 and TRBJ2-3; D gene unclear. Germline CDR1 reads SQVTM; CDR2 reads ANQGSEA. CDR3 size: 12 residues. The V and J ends lost 6 bases and 3 bases respectively, with 10 bases between them. This chain's CDR3 is CSVAFPTDTQYF. The CDR3 DNA follows: TGCAGCGTCGCCTTCCCAACAGATACGCAGTATTTT.

This chain uses TRBV28 with TRBJ1-1; D perhaps matches TRBD1 (5 bases). V was pared by 6 bases and J by 11 bases, with 13 bases between. The CDR3 loop spans 11 amino acids. The germline CDR1 and CDR2 sequences are MDHEN and SYDVKM. CDR3 nucleotide sequence: TGTGCCAGCAGAGGGACCCCTTGGGCTTTCTTT. Protein: CASRGTPWAFF.

This chain connects TRBV6-5 to TRBJ2-3, with a weak D call TRBD2 (5 bases). V lost 6 bases to trimming and J lost 4 bases, with 5 bases between them. Per the germline V gene, CDR1 is MNHEY and CDR2 is SVGAGI. This CDR3 has 11 residues. The CDR3, as DNA: TGTGCCAGCAGGGGAGCAGATACGCAGTATTTT. This gives the protein CASRGADTQYF.

This clone was detected only a few times. V and J are TRBV10-2 and TRBJ2-3; D may be TRBD1 (6 bases). Germline V gene data show CDR1 as WSHSY and CDR2 as SAAADI. V lost 7 bases, J lost 6 bases, and 14 bases lay in between. This CDR3 region has 13 residues. Here the CDR3 DNA reads TGCGCCAGCATTTCCACAGGGTTGGATACGCAGTATTTT. Translating gives CASISTGLDTQYF.

V and J are TRBV4-2 and TRBJ1-6; 9 bases fit TRBD1. CDR1 and CDR2 from the germline V gene are LGHNA and YNFKEQ. With 5 bases clipped from V and 9 bases from J, the junction kept 5 bases outside the gene matches. CDR3 length: 14 residues. This CDR3 is CASSSGTGSSPLHF. CDR3 nucleotide sequence: TGTGCCAGCAGCTCCGGGACAGGGAGTTCACCCCTCCACTTT.

The J gene is TRBJ2-1, the V gene TRBV5-4; 9 bases map to TRBD2. The CDR3 has 15 amino acids. With 4 bases clipped from V and 5 bases from J, the junction kept 7 bases outside the gene matches. Germline CDR1 and CDR2: SGHNT and YYREEE (reference sequence). This CDR3 is CASSPRGGGDNEQFF. CDR3 DNA: TGTGCCAGCAGCCCCCGGGGCGGGGGGGACAATGAGCAGTTCTTC.

The table lists this clone with a count of one. CDR3 loop: CASSLVSESSGEQFF. The CDR3 bases are TGTGCCAGCAGCTTAGTCAGTGAGAGTTCGGGTGAGCAGTTCTTC. V usage is TRBV11-3 and J usage is TRBJ2-1, with D unclear. From germline, CDR1 is SGHNT and CDR2 YENEEA. The CDR3 totals 15 residues. V lost 1 base to trimming and J lost 9 bases, with 16 bases between them.

The J gene is TRBJ2-5, the V gene TRBV18, with 9 bases that match TRBD1. V shed 5 bases, J shed 1 base, and the junction held 14 bases outside the gene matches. Germline CDR1 KGHSH, CDR2 LQKENI. This CDR3 contains 18 residues. The CDR3 bases are TGTGCCAGCTCATTACGACAGGGGGAGGGAATCGGCCAAGAGACCCAGTACTTC. Amino acid sequence: CASSLRQGEGIGQETQYF. Based on the CDR3 plus reference TRBV18 and TRBJ2-5, the full variable domain is NAGVMQNPRHLVRRRGQEARLRCSPMKGHSHVYWYRQLPEEGLKFMVYLQKENIIDESGMPKERFSAEFPKEGPSILRIQQVVRGDSAAYFCASSLRQGEGIGQETQYFGPGTRLLVL.

The genes are TRBV2 and TRBJ2-6; TRBD2 might be the D (5 bases). The CDR3 is made up of 15 amino acids. V was clipped by 4 bases and J by 1 base, with 8 bases between them. Germline V lookup: CDR1 SNHLY, CDR2 FYNNEI. The CDR3 protein is CASSVGESGANVLTF. The CDR3, as DNA: TGTGCCAGCAGTGTGGGAGAGTCTGGGGCCAACGTCCTGACTTTC.

This rearrangement joins TRBV18 to TRBJ1-1; TRBD1 matches 8 bases. Germline values: CDR1 KGHSH, CDR2 LQKENI. The length of the CDR3 is 13 residues. With 4 bases clipped from V and 5 bases from J, the junction kept 3 bases outside the gene matches. CDR3 loop: CASSRQGRTEAFF. In DNA, the CDR3 is TGTGCCAGCTCACGACAGGGGAGGACTGAAGCTTTCTTT.

The rearrangement uses TRBV19 and TRBJ1-2; 7 nucleotides align to TRBD1. The germline CDR1 and CDR2 sequences are LNHDA and SQIVND (reference sequence). The CDR3 is made up of 13 amino acids. With V trimmed by 1 base and J by 4 bases, 0 bases remained unmatched. The CDR3 protein is CASSIGDSYGYTF. CDR3 nucleotide sequence: TGTGCCAGTAGTATAGGGGACAGCTATGGCTACACCTTC.

The rearrangement uses TRBV11-2 and TRBJ1-5, with a weak D call TRBD1 (5 bases). The germline gives CDR1 SGHAT, CDR2 FQNNGV. The CDR3 sequence is 16 residues long. V lost 1 base and J 0 bases, leaving 10 bases between the germline ends. In DNA form, the CDR3 reads TGTGCCAGCAGCTTAGTAACTGGGGCTAGCAATCAGCCCCAGCATTTT. Translated: CASSLVTGASNQPQHF.

This sequence joins TRBV5-8 and TRBJ2-5; 7 bases map to TRBD1. Germline CDR1 and CDR2: SGHTS and YDEGEE. CDR3 size: 15 residues. With V trimmed by 4 bases and J by 5 bases, 11 bases remained unmatched. CDR3 sequence (DNA): TGTGCCAGCAGCCCTGGACAGGCGCTCGGGGAGACCCAGTACTTC. It specifies CASSPGQALGETQYF.

The chain uses TRBV14 and TRBJ2-7; D uncertain. V dropped 2 bases and J dropped 0 bases, with 11 bases sitting between them. CDR3 length: 15 residues. Germline loops: CDR1 SGHDN, CDR2 FVKESK. The CDR3 is CASSQQVTHSYEQYF. In DNA form, the CDR3 reads TGTGCCAGCAGCCAACAGGTAACACACTCCTACGAGCAGTACTTC.

The chain combines TRBV19 with TRBJ2-5; 14 nucleotides align to TRBD2. Trimming took 4 bases from V and 2 from J; bases not matched to a gene: 6. Germline loops: CDR1 LNHDA, CDR2 SQIVND (reference sequence). The length of the CDR3 is 17 residues. CDR3 region: CASSRGLAGGSQETQYF. The CDR3, as DNA: TGTGCCAGTAGTAGAGGACTAGCGGGGGGCTCGCAAGAGACCCAGTACTTC.

The chain joins TRBV18 to TRBJ2-1; D unresolved. Germline V lookup: CDR1 KGHSH, CDR2 LQKENI. The V and J ends lost 5 bases and 0 bases respectively, with 11 bases between them. The CDR3 is made up of 15 amino acids. CDR3 nucleotide sequence: TGTGCCAGCTCATCCTACCTGAGCTCCTACAATGAGCAGTTCTTC. Protein sequence: CASSSYLSSYNEQFF.

The chain employs TRBV10-3 and TRBJ2-2, with D uncertain. The V end lost 8 bases, the J end lost 0 bases, and 7 bases lay between the germline ends. The CDR3 has 13 residues. The germline gives CDR1 ENHRY, CDR2 SYGVKD. This chain's CDR3 is CAIRAPNTGELFF. The CDR3 region has the DNA TGTGCCATCCGGGCCCCGAACACCGGGGAGCTGTTTTTT.

The rearrangement joins TRBV10-3 to TRBJ2-3; a weak D match, TRBD2 (6 bases). Germline CDR1 is ENHRY and CDR2 is SYGVKD. The CDR3 has 18 amino acids. Between the trimmed V and J ends, which lost 0 bases and 1 base, there was a span of 17 bases. The CDR3 DNA sequence: TGTGCCATCAGTGAGTCGGAGGGAAAATCCTCGGGCACAGATACGCAGTATTTT. Translation gives CAISESEGKSSGTDTQYF.

Here the CDR3 DNA reads TGCAGCGTTGATTTTGGGACGGTGAAAGAGACCCAGTACTTC. This codes for CSVDFGTVKETQYF. The chain combines TRBV29-1 with TRBJ2-5; D is perhaps TRBD1 or TRBD2 (5 bases each). Germline CDR1 SQVTM, CDR2 ANQGSEA. The CDR3 has 14 amino acids. V lost 3 bases to trimming and J lost 3 bases, with 14 bases between them.

The V call is TRBV18, the J call TRBJ2-7; TRBD1 matches at 9 bases. CDR1 and CDR2 (germline): KGHSH, LQKENI. The CDR3 covers 17 residues. Trimming cost V 4 bases and J 3 bases; bases outside gene matches: 13. The DNA of the CDR3 is TGTGCCAGCTCACTAAGGAACGGGACAGGGAATATCTACGAGCAGTACGTC. Protein sequence: CASSLRNGTGNIYEQYV.

The chain couples TRBV4-3 to TRBJ2-2; D is possibly TRBD1 or TRBD2 (5 bases each). CDR3 length equals 15 residues. Germline-derived CDR1 and CDR2 are LGHNA and YSLEER. V lost 1 base to trimming and J lost 6 bases, with 12 bases between them. The CDR3 nucleotides are TGCGCCAGCAGCCAAGTGGGCCAGGGAGCCGGGGAGCTGTTTTTT. Translating it yields CASSQVGQGAGELFF.

The J gene is TRBJ1-6, the V gene TRBV18; 7 nucleotides match TRBD1. Germline CDR1 reads KGHSH; CDR2 reads LQKENI. Trimming took 1 base from V and 7 from J; bases not matched to a gene: 4. The CDR3 length is 15 residues. CDR3 sequence (DNA): TGTGCCAGCTCACCACTAAACAGGGGCAATTCACCCCTCCACTTT. It codes for CASSPLNRGNSPLHF.

The chain recombines TRBV2 with TRBJ1-6, with 9 bases matching TRBD1. This CDR3 region has 18 residues. The V and J ends lost 6 bases and 1 base, in that order; junction bases with no gene match: 10. CDR1 and CDR2 from the germline V gene are SNHLY and FYNNEI. The CDR3 loop is CASRATGGKVSYNSPLHF. In DNA, the CDR3 is TGTGCCAGCAGAGCTACAGGGGGCAAGGTGTCCTATAATTCACCCCTCCACTTT.

This clone was counted between two and nine times. This sequence joins TRBV10-3 and TRBJ1-3; no definite D call. CDR1 is ENHRY, CDR2 SYGVKD, per germline. The CDR3 length is 14 residues. V dropped 10 bases and J dropped 0 bases, with 13 bases sitting between them. For the CDR3, the DNA is TGTGCCACCAGAGACTTGTCCTCTGGAAACACCATATATTTT. It is translated as CATRDLSSGNTIYF.

CDR3 region: CASSVARQHTQYF. Here the CDR3 DNA reads TGTGCCAGCAGCGTAGCGAGGCAACATACGCAGTATTTT. This rearrangement joins TRBV9 to TRBJ2-3; D is unclear. This CDR3 spans 13 amino acids. V lost 0 bases and J lost 7, with 9 bases in between. Germline CDR1 is SGDLS and CDR2 is YYNGEE.